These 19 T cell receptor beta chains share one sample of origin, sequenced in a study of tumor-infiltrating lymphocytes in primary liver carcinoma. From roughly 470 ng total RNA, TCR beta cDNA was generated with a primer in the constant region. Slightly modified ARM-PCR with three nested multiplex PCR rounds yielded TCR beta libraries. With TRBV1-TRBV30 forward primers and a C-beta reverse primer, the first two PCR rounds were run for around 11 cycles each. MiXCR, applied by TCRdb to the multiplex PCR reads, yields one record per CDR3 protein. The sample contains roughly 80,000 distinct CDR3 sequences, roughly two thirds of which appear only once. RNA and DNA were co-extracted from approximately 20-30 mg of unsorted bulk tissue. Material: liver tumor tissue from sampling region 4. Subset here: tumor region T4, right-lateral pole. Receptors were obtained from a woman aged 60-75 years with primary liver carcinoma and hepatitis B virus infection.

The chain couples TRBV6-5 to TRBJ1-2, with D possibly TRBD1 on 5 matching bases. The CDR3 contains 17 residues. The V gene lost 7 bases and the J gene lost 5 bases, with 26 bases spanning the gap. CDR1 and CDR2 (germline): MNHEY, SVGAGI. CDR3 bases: TGTGCCAGCAAAACATGGGGGAGTAGGGCATGGAGGTATGGCTACACCTTC. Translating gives CASKTWGSRAWRYGYTF.

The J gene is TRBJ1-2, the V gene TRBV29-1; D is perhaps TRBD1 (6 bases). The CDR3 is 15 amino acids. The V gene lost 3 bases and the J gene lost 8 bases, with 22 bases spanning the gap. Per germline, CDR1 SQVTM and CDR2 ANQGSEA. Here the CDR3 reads CSVDRGAVWAGGYTF. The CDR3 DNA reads TGCAGCGTTGATAGGGGGGCAGTATGGGCCGGCGGCTACACCTTC.

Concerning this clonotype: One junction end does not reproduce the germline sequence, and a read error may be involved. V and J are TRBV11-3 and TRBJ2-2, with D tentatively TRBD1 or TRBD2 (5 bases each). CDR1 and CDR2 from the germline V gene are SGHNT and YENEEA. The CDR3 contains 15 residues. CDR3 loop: CASSPHTGLTRELFF. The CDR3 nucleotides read TGTGCCAGCAGCCCCCACACTGGCCTAACCAGGGAGCTATTTTTT.

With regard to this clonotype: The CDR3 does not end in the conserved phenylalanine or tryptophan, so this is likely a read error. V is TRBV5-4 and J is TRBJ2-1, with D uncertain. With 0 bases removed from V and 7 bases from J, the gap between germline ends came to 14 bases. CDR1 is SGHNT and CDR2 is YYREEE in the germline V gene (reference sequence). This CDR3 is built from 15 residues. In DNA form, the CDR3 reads TGTGCCAGCAGCTTGGAGGGCGCTAAGTGGAATGAGCAGTTCTCC. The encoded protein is CASSLEGAKWNEQFS.

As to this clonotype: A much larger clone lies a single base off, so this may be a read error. This chain's CDR3 is CASSLTWWGTEAFF. The CDR3 DNA reads TGTGCCAGCAGCTTAACATGGTGGGGCACTGAAGCTTTCTTT. The chain links TRBV7-9 to TRBJ1-1; D remains ambiguous. The germline V gene encodes CDR1 SEHNR and CDR2 FQNEAQ (reference sequence). Trimming shortened V by 2 bases and J by 4 bases, and 11 bases separated the two germline ends. The CDR3 runs to 14 residues.

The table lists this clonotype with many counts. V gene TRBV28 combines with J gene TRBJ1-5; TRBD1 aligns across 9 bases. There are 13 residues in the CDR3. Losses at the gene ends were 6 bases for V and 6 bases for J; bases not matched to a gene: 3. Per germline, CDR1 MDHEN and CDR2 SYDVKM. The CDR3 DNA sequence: TGTGCCAGCAGGCGGACAGGGGTTCAGCCCCAGCATTTT. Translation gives CASRRTGVQPQHF. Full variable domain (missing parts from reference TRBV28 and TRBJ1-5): DVKVTQSSRYLVKRTGEKVFLECVQDMDHENMFWYRQDPGLGLRLIYFSYDVKMKEKGDIPEGYSVSREKKERFSLILESASTNQTSMYLCASRRTGVQPQHFGDGTRLSIL.

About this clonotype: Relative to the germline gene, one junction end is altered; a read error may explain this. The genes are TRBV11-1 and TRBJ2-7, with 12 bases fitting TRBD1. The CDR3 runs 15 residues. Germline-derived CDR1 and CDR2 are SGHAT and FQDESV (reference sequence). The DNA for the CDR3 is TGTACCAGCAGCTTAGGGACAGGGGGCTCCCTCATGCAGTACTTC. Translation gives CTSSLGTGGSLMQYF.

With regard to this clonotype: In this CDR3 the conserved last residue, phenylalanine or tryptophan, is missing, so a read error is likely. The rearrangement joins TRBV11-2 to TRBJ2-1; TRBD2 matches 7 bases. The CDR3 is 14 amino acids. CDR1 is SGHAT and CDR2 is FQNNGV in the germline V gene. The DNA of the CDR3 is TGTGCCAGCAGCATAGATCCGGGGCTAGCGGAACAGTTCTCC. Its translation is CASSIDPGLAEQFS.

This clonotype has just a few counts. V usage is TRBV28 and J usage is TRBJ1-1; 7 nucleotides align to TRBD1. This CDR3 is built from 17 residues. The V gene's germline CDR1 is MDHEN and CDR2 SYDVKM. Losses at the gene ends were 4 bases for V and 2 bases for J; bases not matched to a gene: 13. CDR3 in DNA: TGTGCCAGCAGTTCTACCAGGGCCGGGACAGTTAACACTGAAGCTTTCTTT. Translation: CASSSTRAGTVNTEAFF.

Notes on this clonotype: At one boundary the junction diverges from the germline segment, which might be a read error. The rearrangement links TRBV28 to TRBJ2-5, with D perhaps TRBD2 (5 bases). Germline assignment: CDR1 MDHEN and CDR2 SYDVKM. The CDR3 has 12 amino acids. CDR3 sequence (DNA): TGTACCAGCAGTTGGAACAGAGGGAACCAGTACTTC. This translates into CTSSWNRGNQYF.

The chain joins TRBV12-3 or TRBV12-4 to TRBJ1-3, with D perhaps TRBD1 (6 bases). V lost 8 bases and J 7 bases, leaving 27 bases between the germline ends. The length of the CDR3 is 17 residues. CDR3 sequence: CASGPPTGRSRGNTIYF. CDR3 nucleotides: TGTGCCAGCGGCCCGCCCACAGGGAGATCTCGGGGGAACACCATATATTTT.

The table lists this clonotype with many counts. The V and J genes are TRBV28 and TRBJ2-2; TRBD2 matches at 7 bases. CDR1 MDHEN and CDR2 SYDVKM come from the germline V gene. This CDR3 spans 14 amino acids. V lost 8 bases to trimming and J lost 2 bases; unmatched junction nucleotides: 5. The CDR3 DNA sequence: TGTGCCAGCGGCGGGACTATCAACACCGGGGAGCTGTTTTTT. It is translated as CASGGTINTGELFF.

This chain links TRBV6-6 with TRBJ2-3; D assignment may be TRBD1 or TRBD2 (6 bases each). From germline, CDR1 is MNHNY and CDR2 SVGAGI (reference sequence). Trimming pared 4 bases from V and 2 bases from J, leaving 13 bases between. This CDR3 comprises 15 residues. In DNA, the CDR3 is TGTGCCAGCAGTTGCCAGGGGCGGGACACAGATACGCAGTATTTT. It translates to CASSCQGRDTDTQYF.

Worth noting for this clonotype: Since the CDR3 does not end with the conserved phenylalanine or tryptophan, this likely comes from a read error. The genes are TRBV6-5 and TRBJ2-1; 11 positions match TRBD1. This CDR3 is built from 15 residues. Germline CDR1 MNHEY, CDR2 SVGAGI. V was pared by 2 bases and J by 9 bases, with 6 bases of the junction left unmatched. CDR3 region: CASSYPRTGGGEQFL. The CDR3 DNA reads TGTGCCAGCAGTTACCCCAGGACAGGGGGCGGTGAGCAGTTCCTC.

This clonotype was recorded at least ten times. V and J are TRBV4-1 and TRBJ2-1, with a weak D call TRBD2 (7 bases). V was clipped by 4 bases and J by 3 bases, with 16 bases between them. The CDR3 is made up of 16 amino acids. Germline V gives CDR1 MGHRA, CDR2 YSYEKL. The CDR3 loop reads CASSPRSGGFYNEQFF. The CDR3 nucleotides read TGCGCCAGCAGCCCCCGTTCGGGGGGCTTCTACAATGAGCAGTTCTTC.

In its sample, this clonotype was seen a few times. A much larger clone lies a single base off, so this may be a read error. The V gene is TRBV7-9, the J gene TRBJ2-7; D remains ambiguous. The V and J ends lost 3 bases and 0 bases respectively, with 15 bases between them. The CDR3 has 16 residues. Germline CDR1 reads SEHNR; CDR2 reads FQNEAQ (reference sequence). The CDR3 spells CASSLRSASGSYEQYF. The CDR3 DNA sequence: TGTGCCAGCAGCTTGCGTTCTGCGAGTGGCTCCTACGAGCAGTACTTC.

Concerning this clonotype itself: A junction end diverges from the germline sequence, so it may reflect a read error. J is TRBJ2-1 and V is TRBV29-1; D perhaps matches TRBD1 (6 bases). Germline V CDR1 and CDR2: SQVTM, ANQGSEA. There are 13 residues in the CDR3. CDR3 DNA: TGCGGCGTTGAGGGGGACATGAACAATGAGCAGTTCTTC. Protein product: CGVEGDMNNEQFF.

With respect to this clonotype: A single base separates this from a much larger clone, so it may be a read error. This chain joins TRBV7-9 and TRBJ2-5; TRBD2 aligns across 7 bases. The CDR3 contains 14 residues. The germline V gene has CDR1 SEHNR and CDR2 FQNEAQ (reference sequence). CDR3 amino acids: CVSSLRTSQETQYF. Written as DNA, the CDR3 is TGTGTCAGCAGCCTAAGGACTAGTCAAGAGACCCAGTACTTC.

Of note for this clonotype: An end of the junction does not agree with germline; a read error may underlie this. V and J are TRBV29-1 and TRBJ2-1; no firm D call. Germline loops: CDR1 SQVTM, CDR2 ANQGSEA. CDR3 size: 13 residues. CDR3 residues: CSVAELTRNEQFF. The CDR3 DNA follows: TGCAGTGTTGCAGAACTAACACGGAATGAGCAGTTCTTC.